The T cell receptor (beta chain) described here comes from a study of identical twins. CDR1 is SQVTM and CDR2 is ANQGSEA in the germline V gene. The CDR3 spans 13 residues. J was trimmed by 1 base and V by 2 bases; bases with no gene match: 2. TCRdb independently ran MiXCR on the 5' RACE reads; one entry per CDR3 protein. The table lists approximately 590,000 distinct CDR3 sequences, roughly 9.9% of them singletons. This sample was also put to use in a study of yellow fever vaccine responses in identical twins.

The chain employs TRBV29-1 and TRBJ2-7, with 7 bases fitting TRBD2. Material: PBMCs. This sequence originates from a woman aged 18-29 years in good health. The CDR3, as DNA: TGCAGCGTTGAATCGGGACTATCCTACGAGCAGTACTTC. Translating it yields CSVESGLSYEQYF.